These 17 T cell receptor beta chains originate from one sample sequenced in a study of T cell responses to AZD1222 COVID-19 vaccine. Here immunoSEQ multiplex PCR was the method, and the copy in TCRdb shows in-frame clones only, minus some. In the table there are about 130,000 clones, roughly 90% of which are singletons. The sequenced sample was peripheral blood, obtained on day 0 of AZD1222 vaccination. The receptors were sampled from an adult in good health.

This clone came up once. The chain is built from TRBV24-1 and TRBJ1-1, with D maybe TRBD1 (6 bases). Trimming removed 4 bases at V and 4 bases at J, with 15 bases between. The CDR3 consists of 15 residues. Germline CDR1 is KGHDR and CDR2 is SFDVKD. The CDR3, as DNA: TGTGCCACCAGTGAAGCTACAGGGTCCGCCACTGAAGCTTTCTTT. This codes for CATSEATGSATEAFF.

The V and J genes are TRBV18 and TRBJ1-5; TRBD1 aligns across 9 bases. Germline V gene data show CDR1 as KGHSH and CDR2 as LQKENI. This CDR3 is built from 16 residues. V lost 1 base to trimming and J lost 7 bases; unmatched junction nucleotides: 8. The CDR3 is CASSPREDRGYQPQHF. DNA for the CDR3: TGTGCCAGCTCACCACGGGAGGACAGGGGATACCAGCCCCAGCATTTT.

V usage is TRBV7-9 and J usage is TRBJ2-3; D is possibly TRBD2 (5 bases). This CDR3 region has 16 residues. Germline CDR1 reads SEHNR; CDR2 reads FQNEAQ (reference sequence). With 1 base removed from V and 0 bases from J, the gap between germline ends came to 11 bases. In DNA form, the CDR3 reads TGTGCCAGCAGCTTAGGCGTGCTAGCCAGCACAGATACGCAGTATTTT. It translates to CASSLGVLASTDTQYF. The full variable domain, completed using reference TRBV7-9 and TRBJ2-3, is DTGVSQNPRHKITKRGQNVTFRCDPISEHNRLYWYRQTLGQGPEFLTYFQNEAQLEKSRLLSDRFSAERPKGSFSTLEIQRTEQGDSAMYLCASSLGVLASTDTQYFGPGTRLTVL.

This clone was picked up one time. V gene TRBV18 combines with J gene TRBJ2-3; no clear D gene. V was pared by 1 base and J by 0 bases, with 5 bases between. The CDR3 totals 14 residues. In germline, CDR1 is KGHSH, CDR2 LQKENI. The CDR3 is CASSPQDSTDTQYF. The CDR3 DNA follows: TGTGCCAGCTCACCACAAGATAGCACAGATACGCAGTATTTT.

The chain employs TRBV10-3 and TRBJ1-5, with a possible D match to TRBD1 (5 bases). V lost 2 bases to trimming and J lost 11 bases, with 16 bases between them. The CDR3 extends over 14 amino acids. CDR1 and CDR2 (germline): ENHRY, SYGVKD. DNA for the CDR3: TGTGCCATCAGTGAGGCTGAGGCCGGAGGGGCCCAGCATTTT. Residues: CAISEAEAGGAQHF.

This clone has a single count. The chain employs TRBV11-2 and TRBJ1-2; 8 bases align to TRBD1. Germline assignment: CDR1 SGHAT and CDR2 FQNNGV. Losses at the gene ends were 5 bases for V and 3 bases for J; bases not matched to a gene: 2. The CDR3 runs to 13 residues. As DNA, the CDR3 is TGTGCCAGCAGCGTACAGGGGGACTATGGCTACACCTTC. This sequence encodes CASSVQGDYGYTF.

This chain links TRBV6-5 with TRBJ2-7, with D possibly matching TRBD1 (5 bases). This CDR3 is 13 amino acids long. Trimming took 3 bases from V and 5 from J, leaving 11 bases between them. CDR1 and CDR2 (germline): MNHEY, SVGAGI. The CDR3 nucleotides are TGTGCCAGCAGTTATGACGTCAGGGACGAGCAGTACTTC. It yields the protein CASSYDVRDEQYF.

The CDR3 sequence is CASSVTGVVGEAFF. The CDR3 nucleotides are TGTGCCAGCAGTGTAACAGGGGTCGTTGGGGAAGCTTTCTTT. V and J are TRBV28 and TRBJ1-1, with TRBD1 matching over 7 bases. This CDR3 is built from 14 residues. With 5 bases clipped from V and 8 bases from J, the junction kept 11 bases outside the gene matches. CDR1 and CDR2 (germline): MDHEN, SYDVKM.

The chain has TRBV5-1 and TRBJ2-7; 16 bases agree with TRBD2. The CDR3 runs to 16 residues. V was clipped by 3 bases and J by 7 bases; unmatched bases: 7. CDR1 is SGHRS and CDR2 is YFSETQ in the germline V gene. The CDR3 DNA reads TGCGCCAGCAGCTCGGGACTAGCGGGAGGGCCGGGTGAGCAGTACTTC. As protein: CASSSGLAGGPGEQYF.

This clone came up once. This chain uses TRBV12-3 or TRBV12-4 with TRBJ1-6; D gene ambiguous. The CDR3 is 11 residues long. V lost 2 bases, J lost 7 bases, and 0 bases lay in between. CDR3 coding DNA: TGTGCCAGCAGTTTAAATTCACCCCTCCACTTT. Translation: CASSLNSPLHF.

This clone was detected a few times. V gene TRBV28 combines with J gene TRBJ1-4; D is unresolved. Trimming removed 1 base at V and 8 bases at J, with 11 bases between. In germline, CDR1 is MDHEN, CDR2 SYDVKM. The CDR3 has 14 amino acids. Written as DNA, the CDR3 is TGTGCCAGCAGTTTATTAGGCTGGGCCGAAAAACTGTTTTTT. This encodes CASSLLGWAEKLFF.

V and J are TRBV28 and TRBJ2-2; D is ambiguous. The CDR3 extends over 12 amino acids. Trimming took off 10 bases at V and 6 bases at J, with 12 bases between the two ends. Germline loops: CDR1 MDHEN, CDR2 SYDVKM. CDR3: CATNGWAGELFF. CDR3 nucleotides: TGTGCCACCAACGGGTGGGCCGGGGAGCTGTTTTTT.

The V and J genes are TRBV9 and TRBJ2-7, with TRBD2 matching over 7 bases. V lost 0 bases and J lost 3; bases outside the gene matches: 3. The CDR3 consists of 14 residues. The germline V gene has CDR1 SGDLS and CDR2 YYNGEE. The CDR3 sequence is CASSVGSGIYEQYF. In nucleotides, the CDR3 is TGTGCCAGCAGCGTAGGAAGCGGGATCTACGAGCAGTACTTC.

The rearrangement joins TRBV6-5 to TRBJ2-7, with 9 bases identical to TRBD1. This CDR3 contains 15 residues. The trim removed 2 bases at V and 6 bases at J, leaving 8 bases unmatched. Germline loops: CDR1 MNHEY, CDR2 SVGAGI. DNA for the CDR3: TGTGCCAGCAGTTACGCCGGGACAGGGTCGGGCGAGCAGTACTTC. Translating gives CASSYAGTGSGEQYF.

V is TRBV6-5 and J is TRBJ2-7, with TRBD1 matching 7 bases. Germline V gene sequence: CDR1 MNHEY, CDR2 SVGAGI. This CDR3 region has 15 residues. Unmatched junction bases numbered 6, after V lost 0 bases and J lost 4 bases. CDR3 sequence (DNA): TGTGCCAGCAGTTACTCTGAAGGGGGCGGATACGAGCAGTACTTC. Its translation is CASSYSEGGGYEQYF.

In its sample, this clone was seen once. The V call is TRBV3-1 (or the pseudogene TRBV3-2), the J call TRBJ1-4; D perhaps matches TRBD1 (6 bases). V was trimmed by 4 bases and J by 8 bases, leaving 20 bases between them. CDR1 is LGHDT and CDR2 is YNNKEL in the germline V gene (reference sequence). CDR3 length equals 16 residues. In DNA, the CDR3 is TGTGCCAGCAGCCCAGGGGACGGGTCCCGGCGCGAAAAACTGTTTTTT. Amino acid sequence: CASSPGDGSRREKLFF.

The chain uses TRBV7-3 and TRBJ1-2; no reliable D call. The V gene lost 5 bases and the J gene lost 8 bases, with 12 bases spanning the gap. CDR1 and CDR2 from the germline V gene are SGHTA and FQGTGA. The CDR3 is 12 residues long. The CDR3 region is CASSQGQNGYTF. The CDR3 DNA sequence: TGTGCCAGCAGCCAAGGGCAGAACGGCTACACCTTC.